Below are 23 T cell receptor beta chains sequenced from a single sample in a study of shared clonotypes between healthy human individuals. Sequenced by immunoSEQ multiplex PCR; TCRdb stores in-frame clones only, minus some. This sample has about 680,000 clones; about two thirds occur once, and the top ten carry under 2%. Sequenced sample: memory CD4+ T cells sorted from blood. As to subset: CD45RA-negative fraction. These receptors all stem from a woman between 25 and 40 years old in good health.

The chain uses TRBV11-1 and TRBJ2-7, with 9 nucleotides matching TRBD1. The germline V gene has CDR1 SGHAT and CDR2 FQDESV (reference sequence). CDR3 size: 15 residues. Trimming removed 7 bases from V and 3 bases from J; junction bases left unmatched: 10. The CDR3 sequence is CASNNRDRDFYEQYF. The DNA for the CDR3 is TGTGCCAGCAACAACCGGGACAGGGACTTCTACGAGCAGTACTTC.

Remarks on this clone: Other DNA sequences in the sample encode the same CDR3. J is TRBJ2-7 and V is TRBV27, with TRBD1 matching over 10 bases. The junction had 3 bases not matched to a gene; V was cut back by 3 bases and J by 4 bases. The length of the CDR3 is 14 residues. Germline CDR1 MNHEY, CDR2 SMNVEV (reference sequence). The CDR3 region is CASSLRDRGYEQYF. The CDR3 nucleotides are TGTGCCAGCAGTTTGAGGGACAGGGGTTACGAGCAGTACTTC.

There are a few counts of this clone. The chain recombines TRBV30 with TRBJ1-5; 7 bases agree with TRBD1. CDR1 is GTSNPN and CDR2 is SVGIG in the germline V gene (reference sequence). V trimming: 3 bases; J trimming: 4 bases; junction bases outside the gene matches: 15. CDR3 length: 17 residues. The CDR3 loop is CAWRGNNRGPHNQPQHF. The DNA of the CDR3 is TGTGCCTGGAGGGGAAACAACAGGGGCCCCCATAATCAGCCCCAGCATTTT.

V gene TRBV7-9 combines with J gene TRBJ1-1, with 9 bases that match TRBD1. Losses at the gene ends were 4 bases for V and 5 bases for J; bases not matched to a gene: 8. The CDR3 loop spans 15 amino acids. Germline V lookup: CDR1 SEHNR, CDR2 FQNEAQ (reference sequence). CDR3 DNA sequence: TGTGCCAGCAGCTCTCATACAGGGGGCCGAACTGAAGCTTTCTTT. Its translation: CASSSHTGGRTEAFF.

The V and J genes are TRBV7-9 and TRBJ2-2; either TRBD1 or TRBD2 may fit D (5 bases each). The length of the CDR3 is 17 residues. Germline lookup yields CDR1 SEHNR and CDR2 FQNEAQ (reference sequence). The germline V and J ends were trimmed by 4 bases and 1 base, with 16 bases remaining between them. CDR3 nucleotides: TGTGCCAGCAGCTGGACTTTGGGGGTCTGGAACACCGGGGAGCTGTTTTTT. Protein sequence: CASSWTLGVWNTGELFF.

The chain employs TRBV6-1 and TRBJ2-7, with D unclear. CDR3 length: 13 amino acids. Trimming shortened V by 1 base and J by 4 bases, and 8 bases separated the two germline ends. Per germline, CDR1 MNHNS and CDR2 SASEGT. CDR3 protein: CASSEELEYEQYF. In nucleotides, the CDR3 is TGTGCCAGCAGTGAAGAGTTGGAATACGAGCAGTACTTC.

The rearrangement links TRBV5-1 to TRBJ2-3; D ambiguous. Between the trimmed V and J ends, which lost 3 bases and 2 bases, there was a span of 7 bases. The CDR3 covers 13 residues. Germline loops: CDR1 SGHRS, CDR2 YFSETQ. CDR3 nucleotides: TGCGCCAGCAGCTCCCTTTACACAGATACGCAGTATTTT. As protein: CASSSLYTDTQYF. The full variable domain, rest sourced from reference TRBV5-1 and TRBJ2-3, is KAGVTQTPRYLIKTRGQQVTLSCSPISGHRSVSWYQQTPGQGLQFLFEYFSETQRNKGNFPGRFSGRQFSNSRSEMNVSTLELGDSALYLCASSSLYTDTQYFGPGTRLTVL.

This clone was seen more than once but under ten times. This chain links TRBV7-8 with TRBJ2-7, with D possibly called TRBD1 or TRBD2 (5 bases each). The CDR3 loop spans 15 amino acids. Germline lookup yields CDR1 SGHVS and CDR2 FQNEAQ. Trimming left V 5 bases short and J 5 bases short, with 19 bases between. CDR3 in DNA: TGTGCCAGCAGCCCAAGGGACCTCAGGAAGGACGAGCAGTACTTC. This sequence encodes CASSPRDLRKDEQYF.

The chain is built from TRBV18 and TRBJ2-2, with D perhaps TRBD1 or TRBD2 (6 bases each). Per the germline V gene, CDR1 is KGHSH and CDR2 is LQKENI. The CDR3 loop spans 18 amino acids. Trimming pared 2 bases from V and 4 bases from J, leaving 20 bases between. The CDR3: CASSPIQGTPLGTGELFF. CDR3 nucleotides: TGTGCCAGCTCACCAATCCAGGGGACTCCCTTAGGCACCGGGGAGCTGTTTTTT. The full variable domain, its missing parts supplied by reference TRBV18 and TRBJ2-2, is NAGVMQNPRHLVRRRGQEARLRCSPMKGHSHVYWYRQLPEEGLKFMVYLQKENIIDESGMPKERFSAEFPKEGPSILRIQQVVRGDSAAYFCASSPIQGTPLGTGELFFGEGSRLTVL.

The gene calls are TRBV28 and TRBJ1-1; D unclear. With 2 bases removed from V and 0 bases from J, the gap between germline ends came to 7 bases. Germline lookup yields CDR1 MDHEN and CDR2 SYDVKM. The CDR3 is 14 residues long. This CDR3 is CASSLPAMNTEAFF. In DNA, the CDR3 is TGTGCCAGCAGTTTACCCGCTATGAACACTGAAGCTTTCTTT.

The rearrangement links TRBV30 to TRBJ2-7; 13 positions match TRBD2. CDR1 and CDR2 (germline): GTSNPN, SVGIG (reference sequence). This CDR3 spans 19 amino acids. With V trimmed by 2 bases and J by 6 bases, 19 bases remained unmatched. CDR3 loop: CAWSTRPVTSGRLLAEQYF. The CDR3 DNA reads as TGTGCCTGGAGTACACGCCCGGTGACTAGCGGGAGGCTCCTCGCCGAGCAGTACTTC. Full variable domain (missing parts from reference TRBV30 and TRBJ2-7): SQTIHQWPATLVQPVGSPLSLECTVEGTSNPNLYWYRQAAGRGLQLLFYSVGIGQISSEVPQNLSASRPQDRQFILSSKKLLLSDSGFYLCAWSTRPVTSGRLLAEQYFGPGTRLTVT.

CDR3 DNA: TGTGCCAGCAGTGGAGGTTTAAGCGAGACCTACGAGCAGTACTTC. It translates to CASSGGLSETYEQYF. The chain employs TRBV6-4 and TRBJ2-7, with no clear D. This CDR3 is 15 amino acids long. The V gene's germline CDR1 is MRHNA and CDR2 SNTAGT. V was shortened by 4 bases and J by 2 bases, with 15 bases between the two germline ends.

This clone was seen a handful of times. This chain links TRBV5-1 with TRBJ1-1, with TRBD1 identical over 7 bases. CDR3 size: 14 residues. The germline gives CDR1 SGHRS, CDR2 YFSETQ. V lost 4 bases to trimming and J lost 1 base; unmatched junction nucleotides: 4. The CDR3 DNA follows: TGCGCCAGCAGCGTCGGGGACAGGAACACTGAAGCTTTCTTT. It encodes CASSVGDRNTEAFF. Filled out from reference TRBV5-1 and TRBJ1-1, the complete variable domain reads KAGVTQTPRYLIKTRGQQVTLSCSPISGHRSVSWYQQTPGQGLQFLFEYFSETQRNKGNFPGRFSGRQFSNSRSEMNVSTLELGDSALYLCASSVGDRNTEAFFGQGTRLTVV.

The chain uses TRBV6-5 and TRBJ2-2; D is ambiguous. Germline CDR1 is MNHEY and CDR2 is SVGAGI. The germline V and J ends were trimmed by 7 bases and 0 bases, with 9 bases remaining between them. The CDR3 sequence is 14 residues long. The CDR3 sequence: CASIVTANTGELFF. The CDR3, as DNA: TGTGCCAGCATCGTAACAGCGAACACCGGGGAGCTGTTTTTT.

The chain links TRBV19 to TRBJ1-2; D is ambiguous. The CDR3 consists of 14 residues. The germline V gene encodes CDR1 LNHDA and CDR2 SQIVND (reference sequence). Trimming pared 3 bases from V and 2 bases from J, leaving 10 bases between. CDR3 protein: CASSIYSSNYGYTF. The DNA of the CDR3 is TGTGCCAGTAGTATTTACAGCTCCAACTATGGCTACACCTTC.

V and J are TRBV6-6 and TRBJ2-7, with D unclear. The CDR3 sequence is 12 residues long. V shed 4 bases and J shed 2 bases, with 6 bases lying between them. Per the germline V gene, CDR1 is MNHNY and CDR2 is SVGAGI (reference sequence). The CDR3 reads CASSSPTYEQYF. The DNA for the CDR3 is TGTGCCAGCAGTTCCCCAACCTACGAGCAGTACTTC.

This chain uses TRBV20-1 with TRBJ1-2; 9 nucleotides line up with TRBD1. Trimming removed 6 bases from V and 8 bases from J; junction bases left unmatched: 4. Germline loops: CDR1 DFQATT, CDR2 SNEGSKA (reference sequence). The CDR3 totals 11 residues. The CDR3 DNA reads TGCAGTGCCCGACAGGGGGAAGGCTACACCTTC. Translated: CSARQGEGYTF.

V usage is TRBV11-2 and J usage is TRBJ2-1, with 9 bases aligning to TRBD2. CDR1 is SGHAT, CDR2 FQNNGV, per germline. V lost 5 bases and J lost 8; bases outside the gene matches: 7. The CDR3 covers 14 residues. Here the CDR3 DNA reads TGTGCCAGCAGCCGGACTAGCGAGGGTTATGAGCAGTTCTTC. Protein: CASSRTSEGYEQFF.

The rearrangement links TRBV5-4 to TRBJ2-1; TRBD2 might be the D (6 bases). Germline V gene lookup returns CDR1 SGHNT and CDR2 YYREEE (reference sequence). This CDR3 has 12 residues. Trimming took 4 bases from V and 9 from J, leaving 11 bases between them. The CDR3 sequence: CASSPLAAEQFF. Written as DNA, the CDR3 is TGTGCCAGCAGCCCATTAGCGGCTGAGCAGTTCTTC.

The chain has TRBV28 and TRBJ1-3; D is perhaps TRBD1 (5 bases). V lost 5 bases to trimming and J lost 4 bases, with 15 bases between them. Germline-derived CDR1 and CDR2 are MDHEN and SYDVKM. The CDR3 contains 15 residues. CDR3: CASSPSGKRGNTIYF. In DNA, the CDR3 is TGTGCCAGCAGTCCCTCAGGGAAGAGAGGAAACACCATATATTTT.

This clone was counted between two and nine times. This chain links TRBV7-9 with TRBJ2-7, with a weak D call TRBD1 (6 bases). The CDR3 totals 14 residues. Germline values: CDR1 SEHNR, CDR2 FQNEAQ (reference sequence). Trimming removed 1 base at V and 6 bases at J, with 13 bases between. The CDR3 loop is CASSLGQGRAEQYF. CDR3 in DNA: TGTGCCAGCAGCTTAGGGCAGGGGAGAGCCGAGCAGTACTTC.

V and J are TRBV4-1 and TRBJ2-5, with 11 bases aligning to TRBD2. Unmatched junction bases numbered 4, after V lost 4 bases and J lost 3 bases. From germline, CDR1 is MGHRA and CDR2 YSYEKL. The CDR3 runs 15 residues. CDR3 sequence: CASSLRLAGKETQYF. CDR3 DNA: TGCGCCAGCAGCCTCCGACTAGCGGGAAAAGAGACCCAGTACTTC.

This clone was found a few times. V usage is TRBV2 and J usage is TRBJ2-1; 8 bases align to TRBD2. Germline CDR1 reads SNHLY; CDR2 reads FYNNEI. The CDR3 length is 15 residues. After removal of 5 bases from V and 5 bases from J, the junction contained 8 bases not matched to a gene. The CDR3 protein is CASSPSGRRNNEQFF. The CDR3 DNA sequence: TGTGCCAGCAGTCCCAGCGGGAGAAGGAACAATGAGCAGTTCTTC.